This TCR beta chain was observed in a study of vaccination effects on CD4 cells after COVID-19. This clone is a singleton in its sample. Its specificity is unknown. CDR1 is SGHRS, CDR2 YFSETQ, per germline. The CDR3 spans 16 residues. V lost 0 bases and J lost 4; bases outside the gene matches: 5. With about ten days of culture completed, CD4+ T cells were isolated. Their SARS-CoV-2 infection, verified by PCR, occurred between March and December 2020. Half the medium was swapped for IL-2 medium on days 3 and 7. Profiling relied on immunoSEQ multiplex PCR, and the TCRdb table lists in-frame clones only, not all of them. The sample shows about 51,000 clones, 74% of them seen only once.

Here the sequenced sample was CD4+ T cells from PBMCs cultured without peptide, taken before COVID-19 vaccination. This sequence joins TRBV5-1 and TRBJ2-1; TRBD2 agrees at 9 bases. This TCR came from a human donor who had a prior SARS-CoV-2 infection. CDR3 sequence reads: CASSLVAGGMYNEQFF. CDR3 DNA: TGCGCCAGCAGCTTGGTGGCGGGGGGGATGTACAATGAGCAGTTCTTC.